This T cell receptor beta chain was sequenced for a study of CD8+ T cells in alopecia areata. Study summary: Among treated patients, oral tofacitinib was administered at 5 to 10 mg twice daily.

RNA, once extracted, was reverse transcribed into cDNA for use as the sequencing template. Clones were read by immunoSEQ multiplex PCR, and TCRdb kept only the in-frame ones, dropping some. The sample has about 74,000 clones; 29% are singletons. Noted treatment: oral pan-JAK inhibitor, 5-10 mg twice daily. Collection of lesional scalp punch biopsies and peripheral blood was performed in alopecia areata patients. Study-wide results and limits: Normal scalp showed lower clonality than lesional scalp, especially alopecia totalis/universalis. Many expanded lesional clones persisted in scalp and blood during tofacitinib.

This clone was seen more than once but under ten times. Its target is not known. Germline CDR1 MDHEN, CDR2 SYDVKM. The CDR3 covers 11 residues. V was shortened by 8 bases and J by 1 base, with 6 bases between the two germline ends. V gene TRBV28 combines with J gene TRBJ2-7; D is unresolved. Sample: CD8+ T cells sorted from blood, taken at week 4, from a patient treated with tofacitinib. The receptor was isolated from a human donor with alopecia areata. The CDR3 loop is CASRWSYEQYF. In DNA, the CDR3 is TGTGCCAGCCGCTGGTCCTACGAGCAGTACTTC.